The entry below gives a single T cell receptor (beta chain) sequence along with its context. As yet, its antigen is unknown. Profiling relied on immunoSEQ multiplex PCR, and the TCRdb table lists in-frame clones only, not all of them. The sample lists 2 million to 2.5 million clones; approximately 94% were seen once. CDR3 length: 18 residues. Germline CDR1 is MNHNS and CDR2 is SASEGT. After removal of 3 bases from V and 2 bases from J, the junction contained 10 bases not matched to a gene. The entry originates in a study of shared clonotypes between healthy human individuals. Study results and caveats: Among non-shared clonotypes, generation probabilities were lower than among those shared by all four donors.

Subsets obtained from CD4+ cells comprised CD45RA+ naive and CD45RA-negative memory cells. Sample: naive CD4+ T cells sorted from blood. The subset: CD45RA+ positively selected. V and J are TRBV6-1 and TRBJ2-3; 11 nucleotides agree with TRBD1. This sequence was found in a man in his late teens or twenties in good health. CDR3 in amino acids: CASSDRTGGASPTDTQYF. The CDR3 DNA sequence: TGTGCCAGCAGTGACCGGACAGGGGGCGCTTCCCCCACAGATACGCAGTATTTT.